Listed below are T cell receptor beta chains from one sample, sequenced in a study of shared clonotypes between healthy human individuals. Sequenced by immunoSEQ multiplex PCR; TCRdb stores in-frame clones only, minus some. The profile shows around 2.1 million clones, 90% to 97% of them singletons. The specimen was naive CD4+ T cells sorted from blood. The receptor set was obtained from a man aged 18 to 30 in good health. Each CDR3 is given with its conserved first and last residue. A D gene is named only where the DNA matches it firmly. The listing skips clone size in some rows; elsewhere it reads once, few, many or a size class.

D gene	V gene	J gene	clone size	CDR3 DNA	CDR3 protein
-	TRBV5-6	TRBJ2-7	-	TGTGCCAGCAGCGAAGGGACCTCGTACGAGCAGTACTTC	CASSEGTSYEQYF
-	TRBV6-5	TRBJ2-2	-	TGTGCCAGCGGAGGCAGAGGGCCGTACACCGGGGAGCTGTTTTTT	CASGGRGPYTGELFF
-	TRBV6-1	TRBJ1-1	-	TGTGCCAGCAGTGAAGCAGAGACTGAAGCTTTCTTT	CASSEAETEAFF
-	TRBV7-2	TRBJ2-2	-	TGTGCCAGCAGCCCCGCACTATGGTCCGGGGAGCTGTTTTTT	CASSPALWSGELFF
-	TRBV7-9	TRBJ2-7	-	TGTGCCAGCAGCTTAACGGGATACGAGCAGTACTTC	CASSLTGYEQYF
TRBD1	TRBV10-1	TRBJ2-7	-	TGCGCCAGCAGCCTGACAGGGGTGAGCGAGCAGTACTTC	CASSLTGVSEQYF
TRBD2	TRBV6-4	TRBJ2-3	-	TGTGCCAGCGGTGCCACATGGGCGGGAGTCGGGGATACGCAGTATTTT	CASGATWAGVGDTQYF
TRBD2	TRBV27	TRBJ2-2	-	TGTGCCAGCAGTTTTTTCCCTAGCGGGGTAGAAGGGGAGCTGTTTTTT	CASSFFPSGVEGELFF
TRBD1	TRBV15	TRBJ2-7	-	TGTGCCACCAGCAATCCGGGACAGAGAACCTACGAGCAGTACTTC	CATSNPGQRTYEQYF
TRBD1	TRBV10-2	TRBJ1-4	-	TGCGCCAGCAGGGACAGGGGTCCCAATGAAAAACTGTTTTTT	CASRDRGPNEKLFF
-	TRBV15	TRBJ1-4	-	TGTGCCACCAGCAGAAAGGACGTAATGCTTGAAAAACTGTTTTTT	CATSRKDVMLEKLFF
TRBD1	TRBV4-1	TRBJ2-7	-	TGCGCCAGCAGCTATGACAGGGAGCGAACGTACGAGCAGTACTTC	CASSYDRERTYEQYF
-	TRBV28	TRBJ2-6	-	TGTGCCAGCAGTTTTTTTATTGTAAGGGCTGGGGCCAACGTCCTGACTTTC	CASSFFIVRAGANVLTF
TRBD1	TRBV7-2	TRBJ2-2	-	TGTGCCAGCAGCTTGGGACAGGCCACCGGGGAGCTGTTTTTT	CASSLGQATGELFF
TRBD2	TRBV29-1	TRBJ2-3	-	TGCAGCGTTGAAGAAGTTCTAGCGGGTTCGGCGCAGTATTTT	CSVEEVLAGSAQYF
-	TRBV6-5	TRBJ2-2	-	TGTGCCAGCAGTACACCAGGTTCGAACACCGGGGAGCTGTTTTTT	CASSTPGSNTGELFF
-	TRBV5-1	TRBJ1-1	-	TGCGCCAGTGGGCACAGGGTCGGGAACACTGAAGCTTTCTTT	CASGHRVGNTEAFF
-	TRBV18	TRBJ1-2	-	TGTGCCAGCTCCCGGGGAGCCGGACCTCCTAACTATGGCTACACCTTC	CASSRGAGPPNYGYTF
-	TRBV5-1	TRBJ2-3	-	TGCGCCAGCAGCTTGGGGACGCGAGGGATCACAGATACGCAGTATTTT	CASSLGTRGITDTQYF
-	TRBV7-9	TRBJ1-1	once	TGTGCCAGCAGCGGAGGGACCTTGGGGAACACTGAAGCTTTCTTT	CASSGGTLGNTEAFF
-	TRBV11-3	TRBJ2-3	-	TGTGCCAGCAGCCCTGGAAGAGGAGGTGTAGGCACAGATACGCAGTATTTT	CASSPGRGGVGTDTQYF
TRBD1	TRBV7-9	TRBJ2-7	-	TGTGCCAGCAGCTCGGGACAGGGGGCGCGCGAGCAGTACTTC	CASSSGQGAREQYF
-	TRBV6-5	TRBJ2-2	once	TGTGCCAGCAGTCGTCAGGGGGAGCTGTTTTTT	CASSRQGELFF
-	TRBV6-5	TRBJ2-2	-	TGTGCCAGCAGTTTCTCGGTGACTAGTCGGGGGGAGCTGTTTTTT	CASSFSVTSRGELFF
-	TRBV5-1	TRBJ2-5	-	TGCGCCAGCAGCTCCCAGGGACGGGGCGACCAAGAGACCCAGTACTTC	CASSSQGRGDQETQYF
-	TRBV30	TRBJ2-2	-	TGTGCCTGGAGTGTGAGGGCGGGGAGGGAGCTGTTTTTT	CAWSVRAGRELFF
-	TRBV30	TRBJ1-6	-	TGTGCCTGGAGTGTAGGCGTAAGCTCCTATAATTCACCCCTCCACTTT	CAWSVGVSSYNSPLHF